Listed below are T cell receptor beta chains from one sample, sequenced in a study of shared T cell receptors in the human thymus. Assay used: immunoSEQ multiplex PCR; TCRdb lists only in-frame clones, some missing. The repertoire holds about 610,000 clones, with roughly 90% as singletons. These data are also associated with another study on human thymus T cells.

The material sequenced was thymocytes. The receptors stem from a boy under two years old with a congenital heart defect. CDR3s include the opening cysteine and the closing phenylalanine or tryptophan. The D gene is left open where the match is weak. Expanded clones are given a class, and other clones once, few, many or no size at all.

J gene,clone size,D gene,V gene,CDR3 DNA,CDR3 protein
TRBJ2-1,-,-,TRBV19,TGTGCCAGTAGAGCTATACCATACAATGAGCAGTTCTTC,CASRAIPYNEQFF
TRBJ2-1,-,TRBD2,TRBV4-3,TGCGCCAGCAGCCAAGATCTAGCGGGAGGGCCTCGGAATGAGCAGTTCTTC,CASSQDLAGGPRNEQFF
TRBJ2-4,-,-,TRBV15,TGTGCCACCAGCGAGTGGACAGGTGCGCGGGGAAACATTCAGTACTTC,CATSEWTGARGNIQYF
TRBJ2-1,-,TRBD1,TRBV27,TGTGCCAGCAGTCACACAGGGGGTTCCTACAATGAGCAGTTCTTC,CASSHTGGSYNEQFF
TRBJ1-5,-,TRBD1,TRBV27,TGTGCCAGCAGTTTATATCCCCCGGACAGGCTCCATCAGCCCCAGCATTTT,CASSLYPPDRLHQPQHF
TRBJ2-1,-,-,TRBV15,TGTGCCACCAGCAGAGAGGGCCGGTCCCCCTCCTACAATGAGCAGTTCTTC,CATSREGRSPSYNEQFF
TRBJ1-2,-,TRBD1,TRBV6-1,TGTGCCAGACGACAGGGGGCCGGTGGCTACACCTTC,CARRQGAGGYTF
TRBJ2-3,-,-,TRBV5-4,TGTGCCAGCAGCTTGGCGGACAGGGAGGGGGTAGATACGCAGTATTTT,CASSLADREGVDTQYF
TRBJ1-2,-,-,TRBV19,TGTGCCAGTAGTAACTTGGTTGGCTACACCTTC,CASSNLVGYTF
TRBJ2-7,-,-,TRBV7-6,TGTGCCAGCAGGCCCCTCGGGCGGGAAGATACCTACGAGCAGTACTTC,CASRPLGREDTYEQYF
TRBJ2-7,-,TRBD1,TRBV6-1,TGTGCCAGCAGTGAACTGGGACAGGGAACCTACGAGCAGTACTTC,CASSELGQGTYEQYF
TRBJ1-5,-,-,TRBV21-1,TGTGCCAGCACCCCGTGGGGGGAGCGCAATCAGCCCCAGCATTTT,CASTPWGERNQPQHF
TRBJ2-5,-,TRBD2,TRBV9,TGTGCCAGCAGCGTAGGGTCTAGCGGGATACAAGAGACCCAGTACTTC,CASSVGSSGIQETQYF
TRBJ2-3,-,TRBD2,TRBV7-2,TGTGCCAGCAGCTTAGGGACCCTAGCGGATACAGATACGCAGTATTTT,CASSLGTLADTDTQYF
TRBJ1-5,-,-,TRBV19,TGTGCCAGTAGGAGGGAGGGGGGCAATCAGCCCCAGCATTTT,CASRREGGNQPQHF
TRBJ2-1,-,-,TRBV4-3,TGCGCCAGCAGCCAGCAATGGACTAGAGGGGGCAATGAGCAGTTCTTC,CASSQQWTRGGNEQFF
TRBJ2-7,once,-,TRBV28,TGTGCCAGCAGTTTATCCCTGTACGAGCAGTACTTC,CASSLSLYEQYF
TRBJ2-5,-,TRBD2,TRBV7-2,TGTGCCAGCAGCTTAGGATCCGGACTAGCGGGGGAAAAAGAGACCCAGTACTTC,CASSLGSGLAGEKETQYF
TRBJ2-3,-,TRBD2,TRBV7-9,TGTGCCAGCAGCACGGGACTAGCGGGAGGCACAGATACGCAGTATTTT,CASSTGLAGGTDTQYF
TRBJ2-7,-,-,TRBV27,TGTGCCAGCAGTTTACAGGACTCCTACGAGCAGTACTTC,CASSLQDSYEQYF
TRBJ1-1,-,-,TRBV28,TGTGCCAGCAGTTTATCCTCAGGGAAAATGGGGGACTTCAAGTGGGGTTTCTTT,CASSLSSGKMGDFKWGFF
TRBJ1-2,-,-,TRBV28,TGTGCCAGCAGTTCTGCCTCAGGGGCAAACTATGGCTACACCTTC,CASSSASGANYGYTF
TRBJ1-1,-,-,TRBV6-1,TGTGCCAGCAGAGCCCTCTCAGGGAACACTGAAGCTTTCTTT,CASRALSGNTEAFF
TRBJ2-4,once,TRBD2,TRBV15,TGTGCCACCAGCAGGTGGGGACTAGCGGGAGCCCTAGCCAAAAACATTCAGTACTTC,CATSRWGLAGALAKNIQYF
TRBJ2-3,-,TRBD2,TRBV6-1,TGTGCCACCAAGGCGGGAGGGGGCGACACAGATACGCAGTATTTT,CATKAGGGDTDTQYF
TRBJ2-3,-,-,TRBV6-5,TGTGCCAGCAGTTACCAGGAAACCGGCACAGATACGCAGTATTTT,CASSYQETGTDTQYF
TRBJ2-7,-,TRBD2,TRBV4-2,TGTGCCAGCAGCCATTCCGGGACTAGCTCCTACGAGCAGTACTTC,CASSHSGTSSYEQYF
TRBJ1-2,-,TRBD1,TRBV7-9,TGTGCCAGCAGTTCCGACAGGGGGGGTGGCTACACCTTC,CASSSDRGGGYTF
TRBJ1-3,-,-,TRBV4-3,TGCGCCAGCAGCCAAGATATGGCGGAAAACTCTGGAAACACCATATATTTT,CASSQDMAENSGNTIYF
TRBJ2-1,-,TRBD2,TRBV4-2,TGTGCCAGCAGCCAAGACCCTCCGACTAGCAGGGTCGGCAATGAGCAGTTCTTC,CASSQDPPTSRVGNEQFF
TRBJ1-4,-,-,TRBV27,TGTGCCAGCAGTTCCCAGATAACTAATGAAAAACTGTTTTTT,CASSSQITNEKLFF
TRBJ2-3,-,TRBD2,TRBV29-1,TGCAGCGTTGTTGGGACTAGCGGGGATTATACGCAGTATTTT,CSVVGTSGDYTQYF
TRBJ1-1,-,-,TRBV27,TGTGCCAGCAGTTTAAAGGGGGGGGGTATGAACACTGAAGCTTTCTTT,CASSLKGGGMNTEAFF
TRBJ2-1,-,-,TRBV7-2,TGTGCCAGCAGCTTAGCGCGGGGCGACAATGAGCAGTTCTTC,CASSLARGDNEQFF
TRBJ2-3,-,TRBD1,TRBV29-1,TGCAGCGCCGCCGGGACAGGGAGCACAGATACGCAGTATTTT,CSAAGTGSTDTQYF
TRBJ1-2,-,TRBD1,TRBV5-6,TGTGCCAGCAGCCGCAAGGGGGCAGACTATGGCTACACCTTC,CASSRKGADYGYTF
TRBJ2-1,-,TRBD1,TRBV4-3,TGCGCCAGCAGCCAAGATAGAGGTCACAGGGGCAATGAGCAGTTCTTC,CASSQDRGHRGNEQFF
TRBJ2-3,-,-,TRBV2,TGTGCCAGCAGTGAAGCTGGGAGGGGGGTAGTCGATACGCAGTATTTT,CASSEAGRGVVDTQYF
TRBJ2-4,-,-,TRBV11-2,TGTGCCAGCAGCAACCTTAGAGCACTCAAAAACATTCAGTACTTC,CASSNLRALKNIQYF
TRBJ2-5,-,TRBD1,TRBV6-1,TGTGCCAGCAGGTTGGGACAGGGGATAGAGACCCAGTACTTC,CASRLGQGIETQYF
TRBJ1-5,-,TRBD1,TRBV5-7,TGTGCCAGCAGCCCCGGGACAGCTAATCAGCCCCAGCATTTT,CASSPGTANQPQHF
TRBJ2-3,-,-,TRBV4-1,TGCGCCAGCAGCCCGGGGGTTGGGGGACGGTACACAGATACGCAGTATTTT,CASSPGVGGRYTDTQYF
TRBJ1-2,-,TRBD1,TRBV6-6,TGTGCCAGCAGTTACGAAGGACAGGGGGCGCGGGGCTACACCTTC,CASSYEGQGARGYTF
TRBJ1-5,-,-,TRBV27,TGTGCCAGCAGGGGGGGGGATCAGCCCCAGCATTTT,CASRGGDQPQHF
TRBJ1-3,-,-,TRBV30,TGTGCCTGGAGGTCTAGGGCGGGGGCGGAATTATCATCCGGAAACACCATATATTTT,CAWRSRAGAELSSGNTIYF
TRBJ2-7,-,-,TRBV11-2,TGTGCCAGCAGCTTAGGTGAGCGGGTCGGGTGTCGGTCCTACGAGCAGTACTTC,CASSLGERVGCRSYEQYF
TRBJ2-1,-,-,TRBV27,TGTGCCAGCAGTCCTACCGGGACATATTACAATGAGCAGTTCTTC,CASSPTGTYYNEQFF
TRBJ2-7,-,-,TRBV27,TGTGCCAGCAGTTTACGGACATCTTCCTACGAGCAGTACTTC,CASSLRTSSYEQYF
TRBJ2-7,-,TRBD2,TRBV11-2,TGTGCCAGCAGCTTATGCGGTCAAGACGGGAGGGCGGGCGAGCAGTACTTC,CASSLCGQDGRAGEQYF
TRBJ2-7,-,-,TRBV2,TGTGCCAGCAGTGAAATCCAGCGGGCGCCCTACGAGCAGTACTTC,CASSEIQRAPYEQYF
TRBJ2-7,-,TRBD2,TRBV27,TGTGCCAGCAGTCCCGGAGGGCGGGAGGCCTCTGACGAGCAGTACTTC,CASSPGGREASDEQYF
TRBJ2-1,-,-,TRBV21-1,TGTGCCAGCAGCAAAGCCCCAGGGGACAATGAGCAGTTCTTC,CASSKAPGDNEQFF
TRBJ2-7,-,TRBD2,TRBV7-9,TGTGCCAGCAGTCATGCTACTAGCGGGTTTAGCTCCTACGAGCAGTACTTC,CASSHATSGFSSYEQYF
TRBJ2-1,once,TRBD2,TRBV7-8,TGTGCCAGCAGCTGGGGGGGTGAGCAGTTCTTC,CASSWGGEQFF
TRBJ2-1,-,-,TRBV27,TGTGCCAGCACCATGACAGGGAGGAACTACAATGAGCAGTTCTTC,CASTMTGRNYNEQFF